Listed here are 3 T cell receptor beta chains from one sample, sequenced in a study of blood T cell repertoires in COVID-19. Here immunoSEQ multiplex PCR was the method, and the copy in TCRdb shows in-frame clones only, minus some. The sample has around 70,000 clones; approximately 83% are singletons. The specimen was peripheral blood. These receptors were taken from an older man with acute or convalescent COVID-19.

The chain carries TRBV10-3 and TRBJ1-2; TRBD1 might be the D (5 bases). This CDR3 region has 15 residues. Trimming pared 10 bases from V and 3 bases from J, leaving 21 bases between. Germline V lookup: CDR1 ENHRY, CDR2 SYGVKD. The CDR3, as DNA: TGTGCCACCCGTACCCCTGAGCAGGGTCACTATGGCTACACCTTC. This codes for CATRTPEQGHYGYTF.

The genes are TRBV19 and TRBJ2-3, with D maybe TRBD1 (6 bases). V was cut by 8 bases and J by 0 bases, with 12 bases left in between. The CDR3 consists of 14 residues. In germline, CDR1 is LNHDA, CDR2 SQIVND (reference sequence). This CDR3 is CASQRTVSTDTQYF. The CDR3 bases are TGTGCCAGTCAGAGGACAGTAAGCACAGATACGCAGTATTTT.

This chain links TRBV9 with TRBJ2-2, with unresolved D. The CDR3 spans 15 residues. The germline CDR1 and CDR2 sequences are SGDLS and YYNGEE. The V and J ends lost 0 bases and 6 bases respectively, with 12 bases between them. Written as DNA, the CDR3 is TGTGCCAGCAGCGTAGTAGGTGGAGTGGCCGGGGAGCTGTTTTTT. It yields the protein CASSVVGGVAGELFF. Drawing the rest from reference TRBV9 and TRBJ2-2, the complete variable domain is DSGVTQTPKHLITATGQRVTLRCSPRSGDLSVYWYQQSLDQGLQFLIQYYNGEERAKGNILERFSAQQFPDLHSELNLSSLELGDSALYFCASSVVGGVAGELFFGEGSRLTVL.